This is a list of T cell receptor beta chains from one sample in a study of blood T cell repertoires in COVID-19. Clones were read by immunoSEQ multiplex PCR, and TCRdb kept only the in-frame ones, dropping some. The sample has some 300,000 clones, 90% seen once; the top ten hold 3.5% to 5%. Sequencing input: PBMCs or T cells enriched from blood (not recorded which). The receptors stem from a young woman with acute COVID-19. Both conserved end residues are part of each CDR3. A D gene is named only where the DNA matches it firmly. A row's size may be missing; if present it is once, few, many or a size class.

DNA,CDR3,V,D,size,J
TGTGCCAGCAGCTTAGAGGCCAGCGGGAGTTTAGATACGCAGTATTTT,CASSLEASGSLDTQYF,TRBV11-3,TRBD2,-,TRBJ2-3
TGTGCCAGCAGTGTGAGGACAGGGAACACTGAAGCTTTCTTT,CASSVRTGNTEAFF,TRBV2,TRBD1,-,TRBJ1-1
TGTGCCAGCAGCCTGATGACAGGAGTGAACACTGAAGCTTTCTTT,CASSLMTGVNTEAFF,TRBV5-6,-,-,TRBJ1-1
TGCACCAGCAGCCGCCGGGACAGGATGTGGAGAACTGAAGCTTTCTTT,CTSSRRDRMWRTEAFF,TRBV1,-,-,TRBJ1-1
TGTGCCTGGAATTCCGGGACAGTGAATGAAAAACTGTTTTTT,CAWNSGTVNEKLFF,TRBV30,TRBD1,-,TRBJ1-4
TGTGCCATCAGTGACCCGGGACTAGCGGGAGGATACGAGCAGTACTTC,CAISDPGLAGGYEQYF,TRBV10-3,TRBD2,-,TRBJ2-7
TGTGCCAGCAGCACGGGAGGACTGCCTGGAAACACCATATATTTT,CASSTGGLPGNTIYF,TRBV5-8,-,few,TRBJ1-3
TGTGCCAGCAGCTCTACTAGCGGGAGAACAGGTGAGCAGTTCTTC,CASSSTSGRTGEQFF,TRBV3-1/TRBV3-2,TRBD2,-,TRBJ2-1
TGTGCCAGCACCCCCCCCGGGGGCAATCAGCCCCAGCATTTT,CASTPPGGNQPQHF,TRBV6-5,-,-,TRBJ1-5
TGTGCCAGCCAATACAGGGAAGGCTATGGCTACACCTTC,CASQYREGYGYTF,TRBV2,-,few,TRBJ1-2
TGTGCCAGCAGTCCTCCGGGGGGACTTTATAATTCCTACGAGCAGTACTTC,CASSPPGGLYNSYEQYF,TRBV28,TRBD2,-,TRBJ2-7
TGCGCCAGCAGCCCCTGGACAGACACTGAAGCTTTCTTT,CASSPWTDTEAFF,TRBV5-1,-,-,TRBJ1-1
TGTGCCAGTAGTGCGGGACTAGCGGGAGTCGAGCAGTACTTC,CASSAGLAGVEQYF,TRBV19,TRBD2,-,TRBJ2-7
TGCAGCGCCCTGGGACAGTTGAACACTGAAGCTTTCTTT,CSALGQLNTEAFF,TRBV29-1,TRBD1,once,TRBJ1-1
TGTGCCAGCAGTTTCCCAGGGCACCCAGAAGCTTTCTTT,CASSFPGHPEAFF,TRBV28,-,-,TRBJ1-1
TGTGCCAGCAGCTTGCCCCCGGGACTAGGCCGCGAGCAGTACTTC,CASSLPPGLGREQYF,TRBV11-2,TRBD2,-,TRBJ2-7
TGTGCCAGCAGCTGGGGAGAGAACACTGAAGCTTTCTTT,CASSWGENTEAFF,TRBV3-1/TRBV3-2,-,once,TRBJ1-1
TGTGCCAGCAGTTACGATCCGGGACTAGCGATCGATGAGCAGTTCTTC,CASSYDPGLAIDEQFF,TRBV6-5,TRBD2,-,TRBJ2-1
TGTGCCAGTTCCCGGGACAGGTTAGACTATGGCTACACCTTC,CASSRDRLDYGYTF,TRBV19,TRBD1,-,TRBJ1-2
TGTGCCAGCAGCCTGAGGCCCAAAGACGGCCCCTACGAGCAGTACTTC,CASSLRPKDGPYEQYF,TRBV7-9,-,-,TRBJ2-7
TGTGCCAGCAGTTCCTCGGACTTATTTTTCGACCCGAGGCACTATGGCTACACCTTC,CASSSSDLFFDPRHYGYTF,TRBV28,-,-,TRBJ1-2
TGCGCCAGCACCGAAGGGGGCGCCTACATGATGAACACTGAAGCTTTCTTT,CASTEGGAYMMNTEAFF,TRBV4-1,TRBD1,-,TRBJ1-1
TGTGCCAGCAGCTTAGTTCTAGGGGGCTTATATGGCTACACCTTC,CASSLVLGGLYGYTF,TRBV7-2,TRBD1,-,TRBJ1-2
TGTGCCACCTCGGCGGGACAGAACTATGGCTACACCTTC,CATSAGQNYGYTF,TRBV15,TRBD1,-,TRBJ1-2
TGTGCCAGCAGACCCGGGACTAGAGAGGGCTACACCTTC,CASRPGTREGYTF,TRBV27,-,few,TRBJ1-2
TGTGCCACCGGAGGATCTTGGAAGAACGGGGAGCTGTTTTTT,CATGGSWKNGELFF,TRBV24-1,-,-,TRBJ2-2
TGTGCCTCTTCGGAGACTCTCTCGAAGCATGGCTACACCTTC,CASSETLSKHGYTF,TRBV7-9,-,-,TRBJ1-2
TGCGCCAGCAGCGTTATGGGGGCCGCCTACAATGAGCAGTTCTTC,CASSVMGAAYNEQFF,TRBV5-1,-,-,TRBJ2-1
TGCAGTGCTAGTATCCGGGGGGCTTCCACTGAAGCTTTCTTT,CSASIRGASTEAFF,TRBV20-1,-,-,TRBJ1-1
TGTGCCAGCTCGAACCCGGGTGTCTCCTACGAGCAGTACTTC,CASSNPGVSYEQYF,TRBV28,-,-,TRBJ2-7
TGTGCCAGCAGTTTAAGTCTGGGGGCTGGGAGCAATCAGCCCCAGCATTTT,CASSLSLGAGSNQPQHF,TRBV28,-,-,TRBJ1-5
TGTGCCAGCAGTTACCGGGAGGTGGTCTACAATGAGCAGTTCTTC,CASSYREVVYNEQFF,TRBV28,TRBD2,-,TRBJ2-1
TGTGCCACCAGCAGCTACCGGGACAGGGAGGCCCAGTACTTC,CATSSYRDREAQYF,TRBV15,TRBD1,-,TRBJ2-5
TGTGCCAGTAGTTCTTCCCGAGCGGGCCCAAATTTT,CASSSSRAGPNF,TRBV19,-,-,TRBJ1-3
TGTGCCAGTAGTATAGATCGATTTTCGGGCCTGAGGACAGACCATAGCAATCAGCCCCAGCATTTT,CASSIDRFSGLRTDHSNQPQHF,TRBV19,-,-,TRBJ1-5
TGTGCCAGCAGCCCCTCAGATACGCAGTATTTT,CASSPSDTQYF,TRBV6-5,-,few,TRBJ2-3
TGTGCCAGCAGCACTCCGCGTTCCGGCGGGAGGGACCCCTACAATGAGCAGTTCTTC,CASSTPRSGGRDPYNEQFF,TRBV21-1,-,-,TRBJ2-1
TGTGCCAGCAGTTCCAGGACAGTTAACTATGGCTACACCTTC,CASSSRTVNYGYTF,TRBV27,-,-,TRBJ1-2
TGTGCCAGTTCTCGGACAGCATCGGGAAACTATGGCTACACCTTC,CASSRTASGNYGYTF,TRBV19,-,-,TRBJ1-2
TGTGCCAGCAGGCCGCAGGACAGGGAGCAGTACTTC,CASRPQDREQYF,TRBV12-3/TRBV12-4,TRBD1,-,TRBJ2-7
TGTGCCAGCAGCGTAGAAGCAGGGGGCGATGAGCAGTTCTTC,CASSVEAGGDEQFF,TRBV9,TRBD1,-,TRBJ2-1
TGCAGCGTTGGTGTAACTAGCGCATCGTACAATGAGCAGTTCTTC,CSVGVTSASYNEQFF,TRBV29-1,TRBD2,-,TRBJ2-1
TGTGCCAGTAGTAGGGCACTAGCTAGCACAGATACGCAGTATTTT,CASSRALASTDTQYF,TRBV19,-,-,TRBJ2-3
TGTGCCAGCAGCCCGACGCCCAGGGGGCTAACTGAAGCTTTCTTT,CASSPTPRGLTEAFF,TRBV28,TRBD1,-,TRBJ1-1
TGTGCCAGCAGTCGGACAGGGAAACAGCCCCAGCATTTT,CASSRTGKQPQHF,TRBV6-5,TRBD1,-,TRBJ1-5
TGTGCCAGCAGCTTGAAAGGGGGCTTTTTGGAAGAAAAACTGTTTTTT,CASSLKGGFLEEKLFF,TRBV5-6,TRBD1,once,TRBJ1-4
TGTGCCAGTAGGGCAGGGGGCAGCACCGGGGAGCTGTTTTTT,CASRAGGSTGELFF,TRBV19,TRBD1,many,TRBJ2-2
TGTGCCAGCAGCCAAGGCCTAGAAGCCTCCTACGAGCAGTACTTC,CASSQGLEASYEQYF,TRBV4-2,-,-,TRBJ2-7
TGTGCTTCACAGGGGCAGGACTATGGCTACACCTTC,CASQGQDYGYTF,TRBV28,TRBD1,-,TRBJ1-2
TGTGCCAGCAGTTCCTCTTTGAGCTCCTACAATGAGCAGTTCTTC,CASSSSLSSYNEQFF,TRBV27,-,-,TRBJ2-1
TGTGCCAGCAGCCTGACTAGCGGGAGGGCCGGTGCCTACAATGAGCAGTTCTTC,CASSLTSGRAGAYNEQFF,TRBV21-1,-,-,TRBJ2-1
TGTGCCAGCAGCTCAGGGCCCCTTGGATCACCCCTCCACTTT,CASSSGPLGSPLHF,TRBV11-1,-,-,TRBJ1-6
TGTGCCAGCAGCCTCTACACCGGGACTAGTGAAGAGACCCAGTACTTC,CASSLYTGTSEETQYF,TRBV11-2,TRBD2,-,TRBJ2-5
TGTGCCAGCTCACCACCGGTATCCGGGGCGGGGGAGCAGTACTTC,CASSPPVSGAGEQYF,TRBV18,-,-,TRBJ2-7
TGTGCCAGCAGTGAACAGGGTGAGACCCAGTACTTC,CASSEQGETQYF,TRBV2,-,-,TRBJ2-5
TGTGCCAGCAGCCAAGGAGGACTAGCGGGAATGATGGGTCGGGCCACAGATACGCAGTATTTT,CASSQGGLAGMMGRATDTQYF,TRBV4-2,TRBD2,-,TRBJ2-3
TGTGCCAGCAGTTCCGGAGCCAATTCACCCCTCCACTTT,CASSSGANSPLHF,TRBV7-3,-,-,TRBJ1-6
TGCAGTGCTAGTTCCGGGACTAGTTCGGTTGAGCAGTTCTTC,CSASSGTSSVEQFF,TRBV20-1,TRBD2,once,TRBJ2-1